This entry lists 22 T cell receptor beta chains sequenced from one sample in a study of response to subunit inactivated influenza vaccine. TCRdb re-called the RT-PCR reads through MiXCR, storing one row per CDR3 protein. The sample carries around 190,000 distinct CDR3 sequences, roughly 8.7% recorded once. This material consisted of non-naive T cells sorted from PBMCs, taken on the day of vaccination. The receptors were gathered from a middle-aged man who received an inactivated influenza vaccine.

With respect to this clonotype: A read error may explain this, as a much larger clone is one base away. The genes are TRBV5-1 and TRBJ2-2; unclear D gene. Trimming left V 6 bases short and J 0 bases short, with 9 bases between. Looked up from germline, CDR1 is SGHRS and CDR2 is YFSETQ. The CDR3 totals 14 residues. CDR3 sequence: CASMLTTNTGELFF. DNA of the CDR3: TGCGCCAGCATGTTAACCACGAACACCGGGGAGCTGTTTTTT.

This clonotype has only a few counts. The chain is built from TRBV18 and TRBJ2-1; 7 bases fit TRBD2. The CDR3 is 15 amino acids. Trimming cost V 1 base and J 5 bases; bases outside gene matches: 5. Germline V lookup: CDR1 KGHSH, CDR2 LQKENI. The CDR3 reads CASSPRRGGNNEQFF. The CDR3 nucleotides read TGTGCCAGCTCACCACGGCGCGGGGGAAACAATGAGCAGTTCTTC.

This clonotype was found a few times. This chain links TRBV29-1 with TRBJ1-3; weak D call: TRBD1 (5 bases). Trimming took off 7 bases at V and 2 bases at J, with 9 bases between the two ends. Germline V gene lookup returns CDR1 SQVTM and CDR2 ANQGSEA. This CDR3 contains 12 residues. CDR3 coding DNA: TGCAGCGGTCGGGACCCTGGAAACACCATATATTTT. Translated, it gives CSGRDPGNTIYF.

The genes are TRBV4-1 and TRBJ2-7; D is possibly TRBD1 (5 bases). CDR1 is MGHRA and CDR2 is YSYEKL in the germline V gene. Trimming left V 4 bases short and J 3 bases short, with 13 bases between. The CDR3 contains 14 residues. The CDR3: CASSRSQDNYEQYF. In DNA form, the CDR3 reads TGCGCCAGCAGCCGATCACAGGATAACTACGAGCAGTACTTC.

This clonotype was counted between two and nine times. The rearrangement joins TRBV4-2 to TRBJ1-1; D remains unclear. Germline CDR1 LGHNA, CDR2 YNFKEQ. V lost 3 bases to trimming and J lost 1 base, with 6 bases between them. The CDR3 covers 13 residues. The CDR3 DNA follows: TGTGCCAGCAGCCATCCGGGGAACACTGAAGCTTTCTTT. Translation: CASSHPGNTEAFF.

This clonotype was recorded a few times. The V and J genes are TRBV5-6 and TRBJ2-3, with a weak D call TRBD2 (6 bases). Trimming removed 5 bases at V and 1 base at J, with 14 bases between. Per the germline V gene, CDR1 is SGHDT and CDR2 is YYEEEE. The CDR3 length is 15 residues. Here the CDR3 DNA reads TGTGCCAGCAGGCGGGACTCCCGAGGCACAGATACGCAGTATTTT. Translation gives CASRRDSRGTDTQYF. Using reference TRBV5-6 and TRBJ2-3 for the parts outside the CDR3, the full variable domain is DAGVTQSPTHLIKTRGQQVTLRCSPKSGHDTVSWYQQALGQGPQFIFQYYEEEERQRGNFPDRFSGHQFPNYSSELNVNALLLGDSALYLCASRRDSRGTDTQYFGPGTRLTVL.

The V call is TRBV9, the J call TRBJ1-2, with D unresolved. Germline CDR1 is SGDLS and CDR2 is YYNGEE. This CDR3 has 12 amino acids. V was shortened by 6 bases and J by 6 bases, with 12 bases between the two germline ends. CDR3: CASNANSHGYTF. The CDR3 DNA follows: TGTGCCAGCAATGCTAACAGTCATGGCTACACCTTC.

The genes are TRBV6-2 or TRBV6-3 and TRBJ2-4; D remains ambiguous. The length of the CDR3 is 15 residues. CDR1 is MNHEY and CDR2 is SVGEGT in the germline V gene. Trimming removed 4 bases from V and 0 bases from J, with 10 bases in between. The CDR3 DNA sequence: TGTGCCAGCAGTTCCGCCATGTTAGCCAAAAACATTCAGTACTTC. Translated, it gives CASSSAMLAKNIQYF.

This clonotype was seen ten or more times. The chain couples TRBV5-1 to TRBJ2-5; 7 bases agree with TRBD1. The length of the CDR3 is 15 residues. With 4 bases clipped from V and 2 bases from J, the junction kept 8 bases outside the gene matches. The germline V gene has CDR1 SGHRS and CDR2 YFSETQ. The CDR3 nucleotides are TGCGCCAGCAGCCCCAGACAGGGTAGACAAGAGACCCAGTACTTC. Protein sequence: CASSPRQGRQETQYF.

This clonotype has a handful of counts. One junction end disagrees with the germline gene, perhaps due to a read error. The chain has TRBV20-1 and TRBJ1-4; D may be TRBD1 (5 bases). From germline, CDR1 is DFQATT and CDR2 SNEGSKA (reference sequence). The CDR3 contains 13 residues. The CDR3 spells CSAREGGTGLRVF. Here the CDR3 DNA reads TGCAGTGCTAGAGAGGGAGGAACAGGACTTCGGGTTTTT.

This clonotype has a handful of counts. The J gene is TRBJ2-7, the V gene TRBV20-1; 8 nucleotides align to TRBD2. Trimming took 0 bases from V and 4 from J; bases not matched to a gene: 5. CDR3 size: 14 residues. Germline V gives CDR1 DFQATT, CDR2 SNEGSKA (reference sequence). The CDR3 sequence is CSARDSREGYEQYF. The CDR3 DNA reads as TGCAGTGCTAGAGATTCACGGGAGGGATACGAGCAGTACTTC.

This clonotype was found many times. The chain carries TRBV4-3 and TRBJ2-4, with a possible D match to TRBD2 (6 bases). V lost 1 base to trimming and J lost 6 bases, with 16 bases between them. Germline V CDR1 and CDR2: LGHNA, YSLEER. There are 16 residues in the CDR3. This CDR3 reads CASSQGSGSLGNIQYF. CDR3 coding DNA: TGCGCCAGCAGCCAAGGTTCCGGGAGTTTGGGAAACATTCAGTACTTC.

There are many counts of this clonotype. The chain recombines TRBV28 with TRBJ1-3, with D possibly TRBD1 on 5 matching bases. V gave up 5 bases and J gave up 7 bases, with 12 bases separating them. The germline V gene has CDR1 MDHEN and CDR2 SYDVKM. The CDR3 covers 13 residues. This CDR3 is CASSLPGVNTIYF. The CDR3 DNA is TGTGCCAGCAGTCTACCGGGGGTCAACACCATATATTTT.

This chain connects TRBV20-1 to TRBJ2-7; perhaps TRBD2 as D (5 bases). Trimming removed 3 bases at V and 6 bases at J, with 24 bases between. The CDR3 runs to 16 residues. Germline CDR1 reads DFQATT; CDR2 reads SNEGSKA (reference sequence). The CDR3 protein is CSARSTGGWTRGEQYF. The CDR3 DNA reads TGCAGTGCTAGGTCAACTGGCGGGTGGACTCGCGGCGAGCAGTACTTC.

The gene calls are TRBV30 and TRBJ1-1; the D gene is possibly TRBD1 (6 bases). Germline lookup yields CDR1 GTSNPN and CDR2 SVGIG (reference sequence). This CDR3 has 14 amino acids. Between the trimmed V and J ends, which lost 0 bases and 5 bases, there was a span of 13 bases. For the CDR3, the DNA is TGTGCCTGGAGTGTTTTGGGGGGCATGACTGAAGCTTTCTTT. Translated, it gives CAWSVLGGMTEAFF.

For the CDR3, the DNA is TGTGCCAGCAGTTTTGACAGGGGGTACAATGAGCAGTTCTTC. It encodes CASSFDRGYNEQFF. The chain employs TRBV6-2 or TRBV6-3 and TRBJ2-1; 9 nucleotides agree with TRBD1. With V trimmed by 4 bases and J by 4 bases, 2 bases remained unmatched. Germline assignment: CDR1 MNHEY and CDR2 SVGEGT. The CDR3 extends over 14 amino acids.

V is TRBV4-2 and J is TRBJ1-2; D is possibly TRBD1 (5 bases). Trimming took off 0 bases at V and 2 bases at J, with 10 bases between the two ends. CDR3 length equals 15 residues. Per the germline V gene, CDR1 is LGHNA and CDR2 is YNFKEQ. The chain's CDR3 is CASSQETTVNYGYTF. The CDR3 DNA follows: TGTGCCAGCAGCCAAGAAACGACAGTCAACTATGGCTACACCTTC.

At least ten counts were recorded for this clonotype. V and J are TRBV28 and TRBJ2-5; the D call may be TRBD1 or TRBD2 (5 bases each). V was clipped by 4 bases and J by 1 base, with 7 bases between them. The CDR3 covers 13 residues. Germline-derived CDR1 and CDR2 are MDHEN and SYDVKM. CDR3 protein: CASSSGAQETQYF. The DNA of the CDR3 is TGTGCCAGCAGTTCCGGGGCCCAAGAGACCCAGTACTTC.

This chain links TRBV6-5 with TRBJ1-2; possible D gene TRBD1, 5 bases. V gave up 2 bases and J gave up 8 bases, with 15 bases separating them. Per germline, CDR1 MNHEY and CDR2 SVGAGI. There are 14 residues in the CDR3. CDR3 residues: CASSYQGASGGYTF. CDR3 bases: TGTGCCAGCAGTTACCAAGGGGCGTCTGGGGGCTACACCTTC.

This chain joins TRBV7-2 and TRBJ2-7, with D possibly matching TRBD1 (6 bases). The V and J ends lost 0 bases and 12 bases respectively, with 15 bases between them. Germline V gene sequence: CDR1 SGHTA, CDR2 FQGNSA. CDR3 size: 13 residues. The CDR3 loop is CASSLATGAIGYF. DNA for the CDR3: TGTGCCAGCAGCTTAGCGACAGGCGCCATCGGGTACTTC.

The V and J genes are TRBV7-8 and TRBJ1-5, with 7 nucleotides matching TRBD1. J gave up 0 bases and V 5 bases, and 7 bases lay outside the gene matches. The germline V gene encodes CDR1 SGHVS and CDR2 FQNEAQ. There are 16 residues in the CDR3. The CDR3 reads CASSPGTAYSNQPQHF. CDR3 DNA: TGTGCCAGCAGCCCAGGGACAGCTTATAGCAATCAGCCCCAGCATTTT. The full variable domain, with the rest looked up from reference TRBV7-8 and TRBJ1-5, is GAGVSQSPRYKVAKRGQDVALRCDPISGHVSLFWYQQALGQGPEFLTYFQNEAQLDKSGLPSDRFFAERPEGSVSTLKIQRTQQEDSAVYLCASSPGTAYSNQPQHFGDGTRLSIL.

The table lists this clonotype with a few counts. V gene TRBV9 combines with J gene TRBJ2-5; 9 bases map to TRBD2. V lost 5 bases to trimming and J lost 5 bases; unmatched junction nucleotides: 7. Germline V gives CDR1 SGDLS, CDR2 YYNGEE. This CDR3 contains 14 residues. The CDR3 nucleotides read TGTGCCAGCAGTGTTAGCGGGAGAGGGGAGACCCAGTACTTC. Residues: CASSVSGRGETQYF.